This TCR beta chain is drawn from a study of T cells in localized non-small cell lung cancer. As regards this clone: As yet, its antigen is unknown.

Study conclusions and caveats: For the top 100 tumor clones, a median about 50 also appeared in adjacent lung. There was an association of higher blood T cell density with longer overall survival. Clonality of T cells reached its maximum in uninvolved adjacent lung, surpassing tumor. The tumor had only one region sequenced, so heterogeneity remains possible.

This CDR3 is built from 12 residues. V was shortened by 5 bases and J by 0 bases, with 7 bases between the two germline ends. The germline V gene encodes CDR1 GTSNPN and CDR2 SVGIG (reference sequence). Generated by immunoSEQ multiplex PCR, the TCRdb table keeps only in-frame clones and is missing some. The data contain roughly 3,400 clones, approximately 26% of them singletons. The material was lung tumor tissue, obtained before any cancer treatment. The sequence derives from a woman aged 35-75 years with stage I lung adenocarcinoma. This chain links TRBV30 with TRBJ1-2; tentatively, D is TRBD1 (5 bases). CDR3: CAWVTANYGYTF. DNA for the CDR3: TGTGCCTGGGTGACAGCTAACTATGGCTACACCTTC.